The 6 T cell receptor beta chains given below trace back to one sample, sequenced in a study of cytomegalovirus exposure and HLA in healthy donors. The PCR used 60 Vbeta and 13 Jbeta primers. Sequenced by immunoSEQ multiplex PCR; TCRdb stores in-frame clones only, minus some. The sample carries about 55,000 clones, 78% recorded once. The sequenced sample was PBMCs. The receptors come from a female donor in good health and CMV-seronegative.

The chain has TRBV5-1 and TRBJ1-1; D is unclear. Trimming pared 5 bases from V and 4 bases from J, leaving 15 bases between. Germline-derived CDR1 and CDR2 are SGHRS and YFSETQ. The CDR3 sequence is 14 residues long. In nucleotides, the CDR3 is TGCGCCAGCAGGGCCCGTGTGGAGAGCACTGAAGCTTTCTTT. Amino acids: CASRARVESTEAFF.

The chain joins TRBV11-1 to TRBJ2-3; 7 bases are a match to TRBD1. The germline gives CDR1 SGHAT, CDR2 FQDESV (reference sequence). The CDR3 is made up of 15 amino acids. The J segment lost 2 bases and the V segment lost 5 bases, leaving 7 bases of the junction unmatched. The DNA for the CDR3 is TGTGCCAGCAGCCCCGACAGGGTAGTCACAGATACGCAGTATTTT. Translation: CASSPDRVVTDTQYF.

The chain couples TRBV9 to TRBJ2-5, with 7 bases that match TRBD2. Germline V gene sequence: CDR1 SGDLS, CDR2 YYNGEE. This CDR3 region has 16 residues. Germline trimming cut 0 bases from V and 0 bases from J; bases unmatched to any gene: 5. DNA of the CDR3: TGTGCCAGCAGCGTAGGTGGGGGGGGGAACCAAGAGACCCAGTACTTC. This translates into CASSVGGGGNQETQYF.

This chain links TRBV9 with TRBJ1-1, with a tentative D call TRBD1 (5 bases). Germline-derived CDR1 and CDR2 are SGDLS and YYNGEE. V shed 3 bases and J shed 5 bases, with 20 bases lying between them. There are 16 residues in the CDR3. The CDR3 nucleotides are TGTGCCAGCAGCGGGGAAGCGGGACGCCTGGCGACTGAAGCTTTCTTT. It is translated as CASSGEAGRLATEAFF. The full variable domain, in which reference TRBV9 and TRBJ1-1 provide the parts outside the CDR3, is DSGVTQTPKHLITATGQRVTLRCSPRSGDLSVYWYQQSLDQGLQFLIQYYNGEERAKGNILERFSAQQFPDLHSELNLSSLELGDSALYFCASSGEAGRLATEAFFGQGTRLTVV.

DNA for the CDR3: TGTGCCAGCAGCTTAAATCCGGGGTCGAGAGGCTACACCTTC. Protein product: CASSLNPGSRGYTF. The rearrangement links TRBV7-6 to TRBJ1-2; D is unclear. V lost 2 bases and J lost 8, with 15 bases in between. CDR3 length equals 14 residues. CDR1 and CDR2 from the germline V gene are SGHVS and FNYEAQ.

This chain uses TRBV4-1 with TRBJ2-2; a weak D match, TRBD2 (7 bases). The V end was cut by 7 bases, the J end by 1 base, with 19 bases between. This CDR3 has 17 amino acids. Germline V gives CDR1 MGHRA, CDR2 YSYEKL. The CDR3 here is CASNLGGGMGNTGELFF. As DNA, the CDR3 is TGCGCCAGCAACCTAGGGGGAGGGATGGGGAACACCGGGGAGCTGTTTTTT.